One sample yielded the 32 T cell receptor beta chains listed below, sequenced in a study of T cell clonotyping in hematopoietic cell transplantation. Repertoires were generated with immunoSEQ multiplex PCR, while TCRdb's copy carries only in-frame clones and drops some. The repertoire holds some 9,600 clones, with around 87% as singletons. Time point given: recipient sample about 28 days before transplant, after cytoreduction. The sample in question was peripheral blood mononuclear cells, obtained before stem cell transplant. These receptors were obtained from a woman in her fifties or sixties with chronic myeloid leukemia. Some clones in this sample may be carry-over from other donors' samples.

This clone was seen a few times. The CDR3 sequence: CASSKGQAQETQYF. The CDR3 DNA reads TGCGCCAGCAGCAAGGGACAGGCCCAAGAGACCCAGTACTTC. The J gene is TRBJ2-5, the V gene TRBV5-1, with 8 bases aligning to TRBD1. Trimming removed 4 bases from V and 1 base from J; junction bases left unmatched: 3. This CDR3 is 14 amino acids long. CDR1 and CDR2 (germline): SGHRS, YFSETQ.

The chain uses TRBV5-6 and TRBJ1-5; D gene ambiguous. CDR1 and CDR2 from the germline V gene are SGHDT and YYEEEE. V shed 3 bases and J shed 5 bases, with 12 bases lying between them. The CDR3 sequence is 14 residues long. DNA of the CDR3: TGTGCCAGCAGCTCGCTCCTGGGAGATCAGCCCCAGCATTTT. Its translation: CASSSLLGDQPQHF.

The CDR3 DNA reads TGCGCCAGCAGCCCGGAACCTAGCGGGAGGGTGCATGAGCAGTTCTTC. This encodes CASSPEPSGRVHEQFF. This chain connects TRBV5-1 to TRBJ2-1; 12 bases match TRBD2. V was pared by 4 bases and J by 8 bases, with 10 bases of the junction left unmatched. The germline V gene encodes CDR1 SGHRS and CDR2 YFSETQ. This CDR3 region has 16 residues.

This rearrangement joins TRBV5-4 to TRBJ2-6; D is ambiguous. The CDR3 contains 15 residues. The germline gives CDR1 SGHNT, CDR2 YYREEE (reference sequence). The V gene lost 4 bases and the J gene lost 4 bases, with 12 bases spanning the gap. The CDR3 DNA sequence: TGTGCCAGCAGCGGAACGATTTCCGGGGCCAACGTCCTGACTTTC. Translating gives CASSGTISGANVLTF.

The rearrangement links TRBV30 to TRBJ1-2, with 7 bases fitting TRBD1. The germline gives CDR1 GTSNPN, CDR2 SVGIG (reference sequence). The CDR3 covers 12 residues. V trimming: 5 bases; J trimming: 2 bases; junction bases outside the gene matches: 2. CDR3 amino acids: CAWGQENYGYTF. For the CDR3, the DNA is TGTGCCTGGGGACAGGAAAACTATGGCTACACCTTC.

The CDR3 DNA follows: TGTGCCTGCGGGGCACTCAGTAGCAATCAGCCCCAGCATTTT. Translation gives CACGALSSNQPQHF. This chain joins TRBV19 and TRBJ1-5, with a weak D call TRBD1 (5 bases). Per germline, CDR1 LNHDA and CDR2 SQIVND (reference sequence). This CDR3 spans 14 amino acids. The V end lost 11 bases, the J end lost 0 bases, and 14 bases lay between the germline ends.

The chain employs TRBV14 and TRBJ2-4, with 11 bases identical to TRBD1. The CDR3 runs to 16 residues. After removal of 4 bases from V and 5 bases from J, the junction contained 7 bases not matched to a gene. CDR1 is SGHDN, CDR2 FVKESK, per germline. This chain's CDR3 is CASSRRTGGRENIQYF. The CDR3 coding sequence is TGTGCCAGCAGCCGCAGGACAGGGGGCCGGGAAAACATTCAGTACTTC.

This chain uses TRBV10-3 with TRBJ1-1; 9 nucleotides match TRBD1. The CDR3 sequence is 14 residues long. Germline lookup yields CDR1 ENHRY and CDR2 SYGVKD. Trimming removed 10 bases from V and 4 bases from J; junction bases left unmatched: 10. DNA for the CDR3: TGTGCCACCGATTTGGGACAGGGTACCACTGAAGCTTTCTTT. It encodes CATDLGQGTTEAFF.

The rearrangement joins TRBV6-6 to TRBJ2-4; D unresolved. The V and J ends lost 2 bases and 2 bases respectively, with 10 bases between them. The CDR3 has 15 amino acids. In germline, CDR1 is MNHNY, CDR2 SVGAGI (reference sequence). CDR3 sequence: CASSYPTASKNIQYF. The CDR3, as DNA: TGTGCCAGCAGTTACCCAACAGCTTCCAAAAACATTCAGTACTTC.

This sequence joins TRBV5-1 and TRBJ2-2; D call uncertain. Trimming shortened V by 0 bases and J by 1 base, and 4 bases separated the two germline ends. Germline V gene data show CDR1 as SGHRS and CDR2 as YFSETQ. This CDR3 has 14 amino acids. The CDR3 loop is CASSLVGNTGELFF. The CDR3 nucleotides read TGCGCCAGCAGCTTGGTGGGGAACACCGGGGAGCTGTTTTTT.

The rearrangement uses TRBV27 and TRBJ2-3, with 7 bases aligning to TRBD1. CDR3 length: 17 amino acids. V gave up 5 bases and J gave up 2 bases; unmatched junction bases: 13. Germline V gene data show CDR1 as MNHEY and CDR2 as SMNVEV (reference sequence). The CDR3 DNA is TGTGCCAGCAGTCCCACTCAGAGACAGGGATTCACAGATACGCAGTATTTT. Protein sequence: CASSPTQRQGFTDTQYF.

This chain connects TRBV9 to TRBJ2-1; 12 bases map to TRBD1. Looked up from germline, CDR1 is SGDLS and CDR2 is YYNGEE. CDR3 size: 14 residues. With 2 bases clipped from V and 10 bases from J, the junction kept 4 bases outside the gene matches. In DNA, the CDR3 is TGTGCCAGCAGCGTGGGACAGGGGGCTTGGGAGCAGTTCTTC. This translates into CASSVGQGAWEQFF.

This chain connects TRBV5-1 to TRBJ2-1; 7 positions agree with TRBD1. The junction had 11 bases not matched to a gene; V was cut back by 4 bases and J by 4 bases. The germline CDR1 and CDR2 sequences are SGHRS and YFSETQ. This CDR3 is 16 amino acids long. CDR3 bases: TGCGCCAGCAGCAGATATACAGGGGTGGGATACAATGAGCAGTTCTTC. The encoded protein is CASSRYTGVGYNEQFF.

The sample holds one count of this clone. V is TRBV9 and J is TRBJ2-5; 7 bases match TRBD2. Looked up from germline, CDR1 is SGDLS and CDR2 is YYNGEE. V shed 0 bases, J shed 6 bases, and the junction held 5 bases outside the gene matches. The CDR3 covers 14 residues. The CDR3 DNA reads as TGTGCCAGCAGCGTAGGGGAGGGGTTGAAGACCCAGTACTTC. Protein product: CASSVGEGLKTQYF.

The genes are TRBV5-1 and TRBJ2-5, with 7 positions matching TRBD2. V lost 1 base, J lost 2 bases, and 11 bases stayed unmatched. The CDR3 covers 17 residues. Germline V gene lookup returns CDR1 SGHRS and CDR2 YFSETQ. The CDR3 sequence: CASSLRPSGITQETQYF. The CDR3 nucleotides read TGCGCCAGCAGCTTGCGTCCTAGCGGAATCACACAAGAGACCCAGTACTTC.

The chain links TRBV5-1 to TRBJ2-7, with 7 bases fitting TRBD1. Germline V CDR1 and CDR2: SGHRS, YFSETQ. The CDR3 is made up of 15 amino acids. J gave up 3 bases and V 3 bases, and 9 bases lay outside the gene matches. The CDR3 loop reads CASSWGTARSYEQYF. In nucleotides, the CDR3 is TGCGCCAGCAGCTGGGGGACAGCCAGGAGCTACGAGCAGTACTTC.

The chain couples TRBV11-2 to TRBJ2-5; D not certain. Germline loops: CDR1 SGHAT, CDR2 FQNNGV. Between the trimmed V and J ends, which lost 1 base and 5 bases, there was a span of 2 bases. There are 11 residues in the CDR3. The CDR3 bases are TGTGCCAGCAGCTTAGGGGAGACCCAGTACTTC. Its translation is CASSLGETQYF.

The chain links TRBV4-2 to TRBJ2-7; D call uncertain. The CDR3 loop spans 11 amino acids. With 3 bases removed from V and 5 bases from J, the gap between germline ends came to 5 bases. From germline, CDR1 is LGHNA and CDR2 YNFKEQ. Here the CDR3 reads CASSHLDEQYF. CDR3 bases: TGTGCCAGCAGCCACCTTGACGAGCAGTACTTC.

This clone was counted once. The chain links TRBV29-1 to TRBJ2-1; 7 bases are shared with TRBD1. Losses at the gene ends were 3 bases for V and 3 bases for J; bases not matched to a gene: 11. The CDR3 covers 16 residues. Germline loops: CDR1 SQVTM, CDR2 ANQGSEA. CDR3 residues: CSVDKRDSHNYNEQFF. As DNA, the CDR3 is TGCAGCGTTGATAAGAGGGACAGCCATAACTACAATGAGCAGTTCTTC.

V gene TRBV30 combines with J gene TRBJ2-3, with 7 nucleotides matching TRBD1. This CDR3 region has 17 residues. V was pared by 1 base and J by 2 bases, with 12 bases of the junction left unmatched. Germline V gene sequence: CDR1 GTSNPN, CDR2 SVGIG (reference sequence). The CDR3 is CAWSGVRQGYSTDTQYF. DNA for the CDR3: TGTGCCTGGAGTGGGGTCCGACAGGGTTACTCCACAGATACGCAGTATTTT.

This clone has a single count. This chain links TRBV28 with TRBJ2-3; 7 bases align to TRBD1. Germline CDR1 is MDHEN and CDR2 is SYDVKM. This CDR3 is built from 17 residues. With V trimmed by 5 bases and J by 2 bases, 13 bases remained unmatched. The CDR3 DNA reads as TGTGCCAGCAGTCCCAGGACAGGCCCTACACTCACAGATACGCAGTATTTT. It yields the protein CASSPRTGPTLTDTQYF.

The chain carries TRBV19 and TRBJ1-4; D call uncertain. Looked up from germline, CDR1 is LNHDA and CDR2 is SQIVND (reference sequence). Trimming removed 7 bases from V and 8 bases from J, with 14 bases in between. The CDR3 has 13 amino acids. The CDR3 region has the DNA TGTGCCAGTAATACCTTCGTGAGCGAAAAACTGTTTTTT. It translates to CASNTFVSEKLFF. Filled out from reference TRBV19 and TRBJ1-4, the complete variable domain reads DGGITQSPKYLFRKEGQNVTLSCEQNLNHDAMYWYRQDPGQGLRLIYYSQIVNDFQKGDIAEGYSVSREKKESFPLTVTSAQKNPTAFYLCASNTFVSEKLFFGSGTQLSVL.

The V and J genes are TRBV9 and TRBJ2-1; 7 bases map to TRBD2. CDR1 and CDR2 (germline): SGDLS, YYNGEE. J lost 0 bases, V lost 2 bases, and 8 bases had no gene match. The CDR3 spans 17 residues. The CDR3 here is CASSVGLGGSSYNEQFF. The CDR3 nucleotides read TGTGCCAGCAGCGTGGGCCTTGGCGGGAGCTCCTACAATGAGCAGTTCTTC.

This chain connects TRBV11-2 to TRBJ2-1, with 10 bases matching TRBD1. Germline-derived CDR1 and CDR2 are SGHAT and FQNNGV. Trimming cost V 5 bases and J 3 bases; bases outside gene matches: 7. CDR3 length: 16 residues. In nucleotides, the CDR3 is TGTGCCAGCAGCACTCCGGACAGGGGGAACTACAATGAGCAGTTCTTC. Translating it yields CASSTPDRGNYNEQFF.

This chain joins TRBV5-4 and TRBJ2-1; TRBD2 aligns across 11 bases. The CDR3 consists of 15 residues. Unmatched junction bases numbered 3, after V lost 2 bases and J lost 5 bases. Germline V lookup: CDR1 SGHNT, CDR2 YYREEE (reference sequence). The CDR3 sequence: CASSFSGRADNEQFF. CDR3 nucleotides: TGTGCCAGCAGCTTTAGCGGGAGGGCCGACAATGAGCAGTTCTTC.

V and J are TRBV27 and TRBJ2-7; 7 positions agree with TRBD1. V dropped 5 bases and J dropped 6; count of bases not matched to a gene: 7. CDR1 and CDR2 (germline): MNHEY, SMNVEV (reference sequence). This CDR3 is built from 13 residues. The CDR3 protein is CASSPGQRREQYF. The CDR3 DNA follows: TGTGCCAGCAGTCCGGGACAGCGCCGCGAGCAGTACTTC.

The CDR3 nucleotides read TGTGCCAGCCGATTGACTCTAGCGACCGGCCAAGAGACCCAGTACTTC. Translation: CASRLTLATGQETQYF. This rearrangement joins TRBV2 to TRBJ2-5, with D maybe TRBD2 (6 bases). V was shortened by 8 bases and J by 1 base, with 20 bases between the two germline ends. CDR3 length: 16 residues. Germline V CDR1 and CDR2: SNHLY, FYNNEI.

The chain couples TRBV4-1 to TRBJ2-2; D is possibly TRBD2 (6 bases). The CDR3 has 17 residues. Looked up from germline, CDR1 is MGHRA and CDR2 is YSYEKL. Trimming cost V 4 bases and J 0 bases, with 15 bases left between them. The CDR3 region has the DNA TGCGCCAGCAGCCCGGGACTTCGAAAGGCGAACACCGGGGAGCTGTTTTTT. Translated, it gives CASSPGLRKANTGELFF.

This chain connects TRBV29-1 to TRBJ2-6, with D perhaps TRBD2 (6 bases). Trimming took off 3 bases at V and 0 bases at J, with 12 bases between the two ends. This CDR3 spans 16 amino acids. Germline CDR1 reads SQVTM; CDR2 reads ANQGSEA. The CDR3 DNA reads TGCAGCGTTGAGGGGGGTATCAACTCTGGGGCCAACGTCCTGACTTTC. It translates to CSVEGGINSGANVLTF.

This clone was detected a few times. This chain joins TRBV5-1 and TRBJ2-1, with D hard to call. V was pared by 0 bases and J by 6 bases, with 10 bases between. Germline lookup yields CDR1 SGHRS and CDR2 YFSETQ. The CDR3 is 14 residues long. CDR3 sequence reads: CASSLGWSGNEQFF. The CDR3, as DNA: TGCGCCAGCAGCTTGGGCTGGTCAGGCAATGAGCAGTTCTTC. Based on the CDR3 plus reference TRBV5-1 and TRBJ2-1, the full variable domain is KAGVTQTPRYLIKTRGQQVTLSCSPISGHRSVSWYQQTPGQGLQFLFEYFSETQRNKGNFPGRFSGRQFSNSRSEMNVSTLELGDSALYLCASSLGWSGNEQFFGPGTRLTVL.

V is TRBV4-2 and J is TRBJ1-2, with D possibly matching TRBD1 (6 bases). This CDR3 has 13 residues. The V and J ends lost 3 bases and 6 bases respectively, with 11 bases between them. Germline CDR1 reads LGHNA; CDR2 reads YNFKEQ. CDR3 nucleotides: TGTGCCAGCAGCCACGATGGGGGCGATGGCTACACCTTC. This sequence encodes CASSHDGGDGYTF.

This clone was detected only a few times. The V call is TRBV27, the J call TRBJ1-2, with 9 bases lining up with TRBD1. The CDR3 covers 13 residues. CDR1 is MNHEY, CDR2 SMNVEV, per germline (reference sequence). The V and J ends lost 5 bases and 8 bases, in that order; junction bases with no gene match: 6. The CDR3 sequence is CASSPTGGEGYTF. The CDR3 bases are TGTGCCAGCAGTCCGACAGGGGGGGAAGGCTACACCTTC.